The 25 T cell receptor beta chains in this list originate from one sample, sequenced in a study of blood T cell repertoires in COVID-19. The data were produced by immunoSEQ multiplex PCR, yet TCRdb's version contains in-frame clones alone and is incomplete. The table lists about 20,000 clones, approximately 88% of them singletons. The sequenced material came from PBMCs or T cells enriched from blood (not recorded which). The receptors shown here come from a woman between 25 and 40 years old who had recovered from COVID-19.

J is TRBJ2-2 and V is TRBV28; 9 bases line up with TRBD1. The ends lost 1 base at V and 4 bases at J; junction bases unmatched: 1. The CDR3 length is 15 residues. Germline V gives CDR1 MDHEN, CDR2 SYDVKM. CDR3 nucleotides: TGTGCCAGCAGTTTATACAGGGGGCGCACCGGGGAGCTGTTTTTT. Translated, it gives CASSLYRGRTGELFF.

The V call is TRBV6-2 or TRBV6-3, the J call TRBJ1-5; weak D call: TRBD1 (5 bases). This CDR3 comprises 12 residues. V was trimmed by 2 bases and J by 9 bases, leaving 8 bases between them. The germline gives CDR1 MNHEY, CDR2 SVGEGT. CDR3 in amino acids: CASSYRGGPQHF. In nucleotides, the CDR3 is TGTGCCAGCAGTTACAGGGGAGGGCCCCAGCATTTT.

Worth noting for this clone: Other DNA sequences in the sample encode the same CDR3. V gene TRBV10-3 combines with J gene TRBJ2-7, with 9 bases matching TRBD1. This CDR3 spans 15 amino acids. V lost 2 bases, J lost 2 bases, and 4 bases stayed unmatched. Germline assignment: CDR1 ENHRY and CDR2 SYGVKD. The CDR3 DNA follows: TGTGCCATCAGTGAGGACAGGGGGTCCCCCTACGAGCAGTACTTC. Residues: CAISEDRGSPYEQYF.

The chain has TRBV18 and TRBJ2-7; 9 bases fit TRBD2. The CDR3 has 15 amino acids. V dropped 2 bases and J dropped 4; count of bases not matched to a gene: 6. Germline V gives CDR1 KGHSH, CDR2 LQKENI. The CDR3: CASSPVAGASYEQYF. The CDR3 DNA reads TGTGCCAGCTCACCAGTAGCGGGGGCCAGTTACGAGCAGTACTTC.

The CDR3 loop reads CATLPGGARDTQYF. The CDR3 nucleotides read TGTGCCACTCTTCCGGGGGGGGCTCGGGATACGCAGTATTTT. The chain is built from TRBV19 and TRBJ2-3, with 8 bases fitting TRBD2. The V gene end was trimmed by 10 bases and the J gene end by 6 bases; junction bases not matched to a gene: 12. Germline CDR1 is LNHDA and CDR2 is SQIVND (reference sequence). The CDR3 consists of 14 residues.

This clone was detected a few times. CDR3 sequence reads: CASAPGQFSNQPQHF. The CDR3 coding sequence is TGTGCTAGTGCCCCAGGACAGTTTAGCAATCAGCCCCAGCATTTT. This chain links TRBV12-5 with TRBJ1-5; TRBD1 might be the D (6 bases). The CDR3 is made up of 15 amino acids. The germline V and J ends were trimmed by 7 bases and 0 bases, with 13 bases remaining between them. Germline V CDR1 and CDR2: LGHNT, FRNRAP. Variable domain in full (rest from reference TRBV12-5 and TRBJ1-5): DARVTQTPRHKVTEMGQEVTMRCQPILGHNTVFWYRQTMMQGLELLAYFRNRAPLDDSGMPKDRFSAEMPDATLATLKIQPSEPRDSAVYFCASAPGQFSNQPQHFGDGTRLSIL.

Only one count was recorded for this clone. The chain has TRBV10-3 and TRBJ1-1; no reliable D call. Germline-derived CDR1 and CDR2 are ENHRY and SYGVKD. This CDR3 contains 14 residues. The ends were cut back, 4 bases at V and 2 bases at J, with 11 bases in the middle. The CDR3 nucleotides read TGTGCCATCAGTGGGTCACAATTAAACACTGAAGCTTTCTTT. Protein product: CAISGSQLNTEAFF.

V and J are TRBV6-5 and TRBJ1-1; a weak D match, TRBD1 (5 bases). The ends were cut back, 2 bases at V and 4 bases at J, with 8 bases in the middle. In germline, CDR1 is MNHEY, CDR2 SVGAGI. The CDR3 loop spans 13 amino acids. CDR3 amino acids: CASSYGGSTEAFF. In nucleotides, the CDR3 is TGTGCCAGCAGTTACGGGGGGAGCACTGAAGCTTTCTTT.

This chain connects TRBV7-4 to TRBJ1-6; maybe TRBD1 (6 bases). Germline CDR1 SGHVT, CDR2 SQSDAQ. The CDR3 is 17 amino acids. The ends were cut back, 6 bases at V and 7 bases at J, with 22 bases in the middle. The CDR3 nucleotides read TGTGCCAGCAGTCCCAAGACGCACAGGGTTGGGAATTCACCCCTCCACTTT. It specifies CASSPKTHRVGNSPLHF.

This chain joins TRBV5-8 and TRBJ2-5; 8 positions agree with TRBD1. The CDR3 has 15 residues. Germline-derived CDR1 and CDR2 are SGHTS and YDEGEE. V was clipped by 2 bases and J by 1 base; unmatched bases: 4. The CDR3, as DNA: TGTGCCAGCAGCTTCGGGACAGGCCTCCAAGAGACCCAGTACTTC. It codes for CASSFGTGLQETQYF.

The chain links TRBV5-6 to TRBJ1-2; the D gene is possibly TRBD1 (6 bases). Germline values: CDR1 SGHDT, CDR2 YYEEEE. This CDR3 comprises 15 residues. Trimming took off 0 bases at V and 8 bases at J, with 17 bases between the two ends. CDR3 DNA: TGTGCCAGCAGCTTGGTAGGCGGGGGACAAGGCGGCTACACCTTC. It specifies CASSLVGGGQGGYTF.

The chain recombines TRBV11-2 with TRBJ2-2; 10 bases are a match to TRBD2. In germline, CDR1 is SGHAT, CDR2 FQNNGV. J lost 6 bases, V lost 5 bases, and 9 bases had no gene match. The CDR3 length is 16 residues. CDR3 in DNA: TGTGCCAGCAGCAACCTGCTTCTAGCGGGGGCCGGGGAGCTGTTTTTT. Translating gives CASSNLLLAGAGELFF.

This chain connects TRBV29-1 to TRBJ1-2; 8 bases are a match to TRBD1. Germline-derived CDR1 and CDR2 are SQVTM and ANQGSEA. This CDR3 is 13 amino acids long. J lost 5 bases, V lost 6 bases, and 8 bases had no gene match. DNA of the CDR3: TGCAGCGTGGCGACAGGGGCCCAATATGGCTACACCTTC. This codes for CSVATGAQYGYTF.

The chain recombines TRBV3-1 (or the pseudogene TRBV3-2) with TRBJ1-1; possible D gene TRBD1, 5 bases. Germline lookup yields CDR1 LGHDT and CDR2 YNNKEL (reference sequence). The CDR3 runs 14 residues. Trimming pared 1 base from V and 3 bases from J, leaving 9 bases between. CDR3 region: CASSQGAGYTEAFF. CDR3 DNA sequence: TGTGCCAGCAGCCAAGGGGCAGGGTACACTGAAGCTTTCTTT.

The chain uses TRBV6-5 and TRBJ1-5; D perhaps matches TRBD1 (6 bases). The germline gives CDR1 MNHEY, CDR2 SVGAGI. The V end was cut by 8 bases, the J end by 4 bases, with 15 bases between. The CDR3 runs 14 residues. DNA for the CDR3: TGTGCCAGCGCAACAGGGCGAGGGAATCAGCCCCAGCATTTT. Translated, it gives CASATGRGNQPQHF.

This chain links TRBV6-2 or TRBV6-3 with TRBJ2-7; 11 bases map to TRBD1. This CDR3 is built from 15 residues. With V trimmed by 0 bases and J by 6 bases, 4 bases remained unmatched. Germline CDR1 and CDR2: MNHEY and SVGEGT. Here the CDR3 reads CASSYSKDRGREQYF. Here the CDR3 DNA reads TGTGCCAGCAGTTACTCGAAGGACAGGGGGCGCGAGCAGTACTTC.

The rearrangement joins TRBV28 to TRBJ1-2, with TRBD1 as a possible D gene (6 bases). V lost 1 base to trimming and J lost 5 bases, with 11 bases between them. Germline CDR1 is MDHEN and CDR2 is SYDVKM. This CDR3 region has 14 residues. In DNA form, the CDR3 reads TGTGCCAGCAGTTTATTGGACAGTGCGTATGGCTACACCTTC. Residues: CASSLLDSAYGYTF.

The chain is built from TRBV6-1 and TRBJ2-7; 7 nucleotides align to TRBD1. Germline assignment: CDR1 MNHNS and CDR2 SASEGT. This CDR3 contains 12 residues. Losses at the gene ends were 6 bases for V and 7 bases for J; bases not matched to a gene: 6. CDR3 nucleotide sequence: TGTGCCAGCAGGGGGACAGTTTTTGAGCAGTACTTC. Amino acids: CASRGTVFEQYF.

This chain uses TRBV19 with TRBJ2-7, with D possibly matching TRBD2 (7 bases). Germline values: CDR1 LNHDA, CDR2 SQIVND (reference sequence). The CDR3 consists of 14 residues. Trimming left V 1 base short and J 7 bases short, with 14 bases between. In nucleotides, the CDR3 is TGTGCCAGTAGTATAGGCGGGGGCCGACGGGAGCAGTACTTC. Protein sequence: CASSIGGGRREQYF.

This chain's CDR3 is CASSLRAGPDGYTF. DNA for the CDR3: TGCGCCAGCAGCTTGCGAGCGGGGCCGGATGGCTACACCTTC. The genes are TRBV5-1 and TRBJ1-2; perhaps TRBD1 as D (5 bases). The CDR3 length is 14 residues. Germline CDR1 SGHRS, CDR2 YFSETQ. V gave up 1 base and J gave up 6 bases, with 13 bases separating them.

The CDR3 DNA follows: TGTGCCAGCAGTGGCCTTACAGGGATCTCCTACGAGCAGTACTTC. This sequence encodes CASSGLTGISYEQYF. The chain joins TRBV25-1 to TRBJ2-7; D might be TRBD1 (6 bases). V was trimmed by 4 bases and J by 0 bases, leaving 13 bases between them. The germline V gene has CDR1 MGHDK and CDR2 SYGVNS. The CDR3 is 15 amino acids.

The rearrangement uses TRBV27 and TRBJ1-5; 7 positions match TRBD1. The CDR3 runs 14 residues. V lost 5 bases and J lost 4; bases outside the gene matches: 5. CDR1 is MNHEY and CDR2 is SMNVEV in the germline V gene (reference sequence). As DNA, the CDR3 is TGTGCCAGCAGTCCGCAGACAGGGAATCAGCCCCAGCATTTT. Translation gives CASSPQTGNQPQHF.

The chain couples TRBV6-4 to TRBJ2-3; 9 positions agree with TRBD2. CDR3 length: 15 residues. Unmatched junction bases numbered 5, after V lost 3 bases and J lost 4 bases. Germline V gene lookup returns CDR1 MRHNA and CDR2 SNTAGT. CDR3 residues: CASSEVLAGPDTQYF. The CDR3 bases are TGTGCCAGCAGTGAGGTGCTAGCGGGGCCAGATACGCAGTATTTT.

The chain employs TRBV6-1 and TRBJ1-2; no firm D call. V dropped 8 bases and J dropped 8 bases, with 15 bases sitting between them. Per the germline V gene, CDR1 is MNHNS and CDR2 is SASEGT. This CDR3 contains 12 residues. The CDR3 reads CASREGGGGYTF. The CDR3, as DNA: TGTGCCAGCCGAGAGGGCGGCGGGGGCTACACCTTC.

This clone was detected once. The V gene is TRBV30, the J gene TRBJ1-5; perhaps TRBD1 as D (6 bases). CDR3 length equals 14 residues. CDR1 GTSNPN and CDR2 SVGIG come from the germline V gene (reference sequence). The ends were cut back, 1 base at V and 7 bases at J, with 14 bases in the middle. CDR3 DNA: TGTGCCTGGAGTGGAGTGGGGGCGCGACAGCCCCAGCATTTT. It translates to CAWSGVGARQPQHF.